Described below is a single T cell receptor (beta chain) sequence and its context. These data originate in a study of blood T cell repertoires in COVID-19. Measured with immunoSEQ multiplex PCR; TCRdb has only the in-frame clones, and not every one. The sample lists 150,000 to 200,000 clones; around four fifths were seen once. Recovered status applied to Cohort 3 donors who had two consecutive negative PCRs. It also applied to those with clearance or with symptom resolution. Trimming pared 7 bases from V and 3 bases from J, leaving 16 bases between. CDR1 and CDR2 from the germline V gene are MNHEY and SMNVEV (reference sequence). There are 15 residues in the CDR3.

The sample was PBMCs or T cells enriched from blood (not recorded which). This TCR was recovered from a woman aged 55-70 years who had recovered from COVID-19. This sequence joins TRBV27 and TRBJ2-1; TRBD1 might be the D (5 bases). CDR3 coding DNA: TGTGCCAGCACCCCATTCGCGGACATCTACAATGAGCAGTTCTTC. Encoded protein: CASTPFADIYNEQFF.